Presented here are 20 T cell receptor beta chains from one specimen sequenced in a study of a mutant IDH1 vaccine in newly diagnosed glioma. The sample's time point: week 5, during vaccination. A single vaccine dose contained 300 ug of mutant IDH1 20-mer peptide, and topical imiquimod was used with it. Their antigens remain unidentified. This table comes from immunoSEQ multiplex PCR, and its TCRdb copy is limited to in-frame clones, with some not included. The table has about 25,000 clones, about three quarters seen once; the top ten hold roughly a tenth. The specimen comprised PBMCs, sampled from a glioma patient whose treatment included an IDH1 peptide vaccine. These receptors were taken from a man aged 35-49 years with glioma.

This clone came up once. This chain links TRBV11-3 with TRBJ2-5, with 15 bases lining up with TRBD2. The CDR3 totals 19 residues. V was clipped by 5 bases and J by 0 bases; unmatched bases: 10. CDR1 and CDR2 from the germline V gene are SGHNT and YENEEA. The chain's CDR3 is CASSKGTSGRISYQETQYF. The CDR3 coding sequence is TGTGCCAGCAGCAAGGGGACTAGCGGGAGGATCTCGTACCAAGAGACCCAGTACTTC.

The rearrangement uses TRBV25-1 and TRBJ2-3; D is unclear. Trimming shortened V by 4 bases and J by 0 bases, and 14 bases separated the two germline ends. Looked up from germline, CDR1 is MGHDK and CDR2 is SYGVNS. CDR3 length equals 16 residues. The CDR3 nucleotides are TGTGCCAGCAGTGTTGGACCGTTGATCAGCACAGATACGCAGTATTTT. This sequence encodes CASSVGPLISTDTQYF. The complete variable domain, with remaining parts taken from reference TRBV25-1 and TRBJ2-3, reads EADIYQTPRYLVIGTGKKITLECSQTMGHDKMYWYQQDPGMELHLIHYSYGVNSTEKGDLSSESTVSRIRTEHFPLTLESARPSHTSQYLCASSVGPLISTDTQYFGPGTRLTVL.

The rearrangement uses TRBV10-2 and TRBJ2-7, with 9 bases aligning to TRBD2. The CDR3 loop spans 14 amino acids. Per the germline V gene, CDR1 is WSHSY and CDR2 is SAAADI. The V and J ends lost 8 bases and 5 bases, in that order; junction bases with no gene match: 10. The CDR3 is CASGDIAGAHEQYV. CDR3 DNA: TGCGCCAGCGGAGACATAGCGGGAGCTCACGAGCAGTACGTC.

This chain joins TRBV28 and TRBJ1-2; D is unresolved. CDR3 length: 12 amino acids. V shed 11 bases and J shed 8 bases, with 18 bases lying between them. CDR1 MDHEN and CDR2 SYDVKM come from the germline V gene. CDR3 DNA: TGTGCCGTCCACACGGCGGGAGTCGGCTACACCTTC. It specifies CAVHTAGVGYTF.

V and J are TRBV6-5 and TRBJ2-7; TRBD2 is a possible D gene (7 bases). The germline V and J ends were trimmed by 0 bases and 0 bases, with 9 bases remaining between them. Looked up from germline, CDR1 is MNHEY and CDR2 is SVGAGI. This CDR3 has 15 residues. The CDR3 DNA sequence: TGTGCCAGCAGTTACTCGGGGGGGCTCTCCTACGAGCAGTACTTC. Amino acids: CASSYSGGLSYEQYF.

J is TRBJ2-3 and V is TRBV5-1; tentatively, D is TRBD2 (6 bases). The V end was cut by 5 bases, the J end by 3 bases, with 16 bases between. This CDR3 is 15 amino acids long. The germline CDR1 and CDR2 sequences are SGHRS and YFSETQ. The CDR3 DNA reads as TGCGCCAGCAGACTAGGAGGGCCGGGTACAGATACGCAGTATTTT. As protein: CASRLGGPGTDTQYF.

V and J are TRBV7-8 and TRBJ2-2, with 8 bases matching TRBD2. The CDR3 consists of 17 residues. The trim removed 2 bases at V and 7 bases at J, leaving 12 bases unmatched. In germline, CDR1 is SGHVS, CDR2 FQNEAQ. In nucleotides, the CDR3 is TGTGCCAGCAGCTTAAATCTAAACGGGAGGGCCGTCGGGGAGCTGTTTTTT. Translating gives CASSLNLNGRAVGELFF.

This clone occurred a few times. The chain couples TRBV7-6 to TRBJ1-4; 7 bases line up with TRBD1. V gave up 5 bases and J gave up 5 bases; unmatched junction bases: 5. The CDR3 loop spans 14 amino acids. Per the germline V gene, CDR1 is SGHVS and CDR2 is FNYEAQ. The CDR3: CASSGQVTNEKLFF. CDR3 in DNA: TGTGCCAGCAGCGGACAGGTTACCAATGAAAAACTGTTTTTT.

This clone has a single count. The junction departs from germline at one end; a sequencing error may be responsible. This rearrangement joins TRBV11-2 to TRBJ2-7; unclear D gene. From germline, CDR1 is SGHAT and CDR2 FQNNGV. The CDR3 spans 9 residues. The chain's CDR3 is CRSRYEQYF. The CDR3 DNA reads TGCCGCAGCAGGTACGAGCAGTACTTC.

This chain links TRBV6-4 with TRBJ1-2, with a tentative D call TRBD1 (6 bases). The V gene's germline CDR1 is MRHNA and CDR2 SNTAGT. Trimming cost V 8 bases and J 4 bases, with 26 bases left between them. The CDR3 consists of 17 residues. CDR3 residues: CASRESGDLGLVYGYTF. CDR3 DNA: TGTGCCAGCCGCGAATCAGGGGATCTCGGACTTGTCTATGGCTACACCTTC.

V and J are TRBV29-1 and TRBJ2-2, with 7 bases matching TRBD1. CDR1 is SQVTM, CDR2 ANQGSEA, per germline. The CDR3 runs to 14 residues. V lost 6 bases, J lost 3 bases, and 7 bases stayed unmatched. CDR3 in amino acids: CSVAGTADTGELFF. In nucleotides, the CDR3 is TGCAGCGTGGCCGGGACAGCTGACACCGGGGAGCTGTTTTTT.

The rearrangement joins TRBV15 to TRBJ2-1, with D possibly being TRBD1 (5 bases). This CDR3 contains 12 residues. Trimming removed 3 bases from V and 16 bases from J, with 16 bases in between. Per the germline V gene, CDR1 is LNHNV and CDR2 is YYDKDF (reference sequence). The DNA of the CDR3 is TGTGCCACCAGCAGTGATACAGGTAGCCAATTCTTC. Amino acid sequence: CATSSDTGSQFF.

This chain's CDR3 is CASSRSRRETQYF. The CDR3 DNA reads as TGTGCCAGCAGCCGGAGCCGCCGGGAGACCCAGTACTTC. The chain uses TRBV7-2 and TRBJ2-5, with D unresolved. V was trimmed by 5 bases and J by 5 bases, leaving 12 bases between them. The germline gives CDR1 SGHTA, CDR2 FQGNSA. The CDR3 is 13 amino acids.

J is TRBJ1-2 and V is TRBV4-3; D is ambiguous. V was clipped by 1 base and J by 2 bases, with 8 bases between them. Germline V gene data show CDR1 as LGHNA and CDR2 as YSLEER. The CDR3 extends over 14 amino acids. The CDR3 DNA reads TGCGCCAGCAGCCAAGCGGTAAGGAACTATGGCTACACCTTC. Its translation is CASSQAVRNYGYTF.

V and J are TRBV6-5 and TRBJ1-1; D possibly corresponds to TRBD1 (5 bases). V shed 0 bases and J shed 5 bases, with 13 bases lying between them. Germline lookup yields CDR1 MNHEY and CDR2 SVGAGI. The length of the CDR3 is 15 residues. The DNA of the CDR3 is TGTGCCAGCAGTTACTCAAGGGGCCGGGATACTGAAGCTTTCTTT. Its translation is CASSYSRGRDTEAFF.

The rearrangement uses TRBV5-4 and TRBJ1-4, with D unresolved. Trimming shortened V by 4 bases and J by 8 bases, and 12 bases separated the two germline ends. The CDR3 has 13 amino acids. Germline V gives CDR1 SGHNT, CDR2 YYREEE (reference sequence). CDR3 sequence (DNA): TGTGCCAGCAGCAACGACGTAGGAGAAAAACTGTTTTTT. Encoded protein: CASSNDVGEKLFF.

The chain is built from TRBV25-1 and TRBJ2-2; 7 bases match TRBD2. Germline CDR1 and CDR2: MGHDK and SYGVNS. V lost 6 bases, J lost 5 bases, and 9 bases stayed unmatched. This CDR3 spans 15 amino acids. CDR3 region: CASRGRADYTGELFF. CDR3 DNA sequence: TGTGCCAGCAGGGGGAGGGCCGATTATACCGGGGAGCTGTTTTTT. The full variable domain, in which reference TRBV25-1 and TRBJ2-2 provide the parts outside the CDR3, is EADIYQTPRYLVIGTGKKITLECSQTMGHDKMYWYQQDPGMELHLIHYSYGVNSTEKGDLSSESTVSRIRTEHFPLTLESARPSHTSQYLCASRGRADYTGELFFGEGSRLTVL.

The chain joins TRBV7-2 to TRBJ2-7; TRBD1 matches at 7 bases. V lost 5 bases, J lost 0 bases, and 4 bases stayed unmatched. The CDR3 runs 14 residues. Germline-derived CDR1 and CDR2 are SGHTA and FQGNSA. The CDR3 protein is CASSTGTASYEQYV. The CDR3, as DNA: TGTGCCAGCAGCACTGGGACAGCCTCCTACGAGCAGTACGTC.

The genes are TRBV29-1 and TRBJ1-4; TRBD1 is a possible D gene (5 bases). V was pared by 4 bases and J by 8 bases, with 11 bases between. CDR1 is SQVTM, CDR2 ANQGSEA, per germline. The CDR3 is made up of 12 amino acids. The CDR3 sequence: CSVGWGDEKLFF. DNA for the CDR3: TGCAGCGTTGGATGGGGGGACGAAAAACTGTTTTTT.

The chain recombines TRBV7-9 with TRBJ1-5; D is unresolved. CDR3 length equals 12 residues. CDR1 and CDR2 from the germline V gene are SEHNR and FQNEAQ (reference sequence). The ends were cut back, 1 base at V and 5 bases at J, with 3 bases in the middle. This CDR3 is CASSLGDQPQHF. The CDR3 DNA reads as TGTGCCAGCAGCTTAGGCGATCAGCCCCAGCATTTT.